Reported below is one T cell receptor beta chain. The data were taken from a study of T cell responses to AZD1222 COVID-19 vaccine. Across the study: Pooled samples include second doses given at about 4 or 12 weeks.

TCRdb keeps only in-frame clones here, not all; method: immunoSEQ multiplex PCR. Counted here are more than 95,000 clones, 70% to 90% occurring once; the ten biggest clones make up over 8.5%. Germline V gives CDR1 LGHDT, CDR2 YNNKEL (reference sequence). CDR3 length: 14 amino acids. V lost 7 bases, J lost 3 bases, and 4 bases stayed unmatched. The chain employs TRBV3-1 (or the pseudogene TRBV3-2) and TRBJ1-1, with 11 bases that match TRBD1. This clonotype originated in an adult in good health. The material sequenced was peripheral blood, taken on day 0 of AZD1222 vaccination. The CDR3: CASMLGQGDTEAFF. The CDR3 coding sequence is TGTGCCAGCATGCTGGGACAGGGGGACACTGAAGCTTTCTTT.